These 8 T cell receptor beta chains were sequenced from one sample in a study of blood T cell repertoires in COVID-19. Clones were read by immunoSEQ multiplex PCR, and TCRdb kept only the in-frame ones, dropping some. The sample shows around 440,000 clones, approximately 88% of them seen only once. Sequences were obtained from peripheral blood. The receptors shown here come from a woman aged 45-65 years with COVID-19, enrolled during active disease.

This chain connects TRBV11-2 to TRBJ2-2, with 8 bases matching TRBD2. After removal of 6 bases from V and 0 bases from J, the junction contained 0 bases not matched to a gene. From germline, CDR1 is SGHAT and CDR2 FQNNGV. The CDR3 has 14 residues. This chain's CDR3 is CASSSGANTGELFF. The CDR3 nucleotides are TGTGCCAGCAGTAGCGGGGCGAACACCGGGGAGCTGTTTTTT.

The V call is TRBV30, the J call TRBJ1-3; TRBD1 matches at 7 bases. With 4 bases clipped from V and 0 bases from J, the junction kept 9 bases outside the gene matches. Germline assignment: CDR1 GTSNPN and CDR2 SVGIG (reference sequence). The CDR3 runs 16 residues. The CDR3 DNA reads as TGTGCCTGGACGGGACAGTCAATGAGCTCTGGAAACACCATATATTTT. Protein sequence: CAWTGQSMSSGNTIYF. Full variable domain (remainder filled in from reference TRBV30 and TRBJ1-3): SQTIHQWPATLVQPVGSPLSLECTVEGTSNPNLYWYRQAAGRGLQLLFYSVGIGQISSEVPQNLSASRPQDRQFILSSKKLLLSDSGFYLCAWTGQSMSSGNTIYFGEGSWLTVV.

J is TRBJ2-6 and V is TRBV5-4, with D possibly TRBD2 on 6 matching bases. Deletions cut 5 bases from V and 0 bases from J, with 15 bases between. CDR1 SGHNT and CDR2 YYREEE come from the germline V gene (reference sequence). This CDR3 has 17 residues. CDR3 amino acids: CASSEPIGSSGANVLTF. The CDR3 DNA follows: TGTGCCAGCAGTGAACCTATCGGGAGCTCTGGGGCCAACGTCCTGACTTTC.

The chain carries TRBV6-5 and TRBJ2-2, with 7 bases aligning to TRBD2. The germline gives CDR1 MNHEY, CDR2 SVGAGI. CDR3 length equals 15 residues. With 5 bases clipped from V and 0 bases from J, the junction kept 3 bases outside the gene matches. CDR3 in DNA: TGTGCCAGCAGTAGCGGGGTTGCGAACACCGGGGAGCTGTTTTTT. Translated: CASSSGVANTGELFF.

The chain is built from TRBV30 and TRBJ2-6, with a possible D match to TRBD2 (6 bases). Trimming took off 6 bases at V and 6 bases at J, with 18 bases between the two ends. Germline CDR1 reads GTSNPN; CDR2 reads SVGIG (reference sequence). This CDR3 is built from 15 residues. The CDR3 protein is CACFGGTLSANVLTF. The DNA for the CDR3 is TGTGCCTGTTTTGGCGGGACCCTTTCGGCCAACGTCCTGACTTTC.

This chain connects TRBV5-4 to TRBJ1-3; 7 bases fit TRBD1. Germline V lookup: CDR1 SGHNT, CDR2 YYREEE (reference sequence). This CDR3 is 14 amino acids long. V trimming: 5 bases; J trimming: 4 bases; junction bases outside the gene matches: 6. The CDR3 DNA follows: TGTGCCAGCAGTTTGAACAGGGGAGGAAACACCATATATTTT. Encoded protein: CASSLNRGGNTIYF.

The V gene is TRBV20-1, the J gene TRBJ2-1; possibly TRBD1 for D (5 bases). The V end was cut by 6 bases, the J end by 7 bases, with 10 bases between. The CDR3 has 11 residues. Germline V gene data show CDR1 as DFQATT and CDR2 as SNEGSKA (reference sequence). The CDR3: CSAQGLNEQFF. CDR3 nucleotide sequence: TGCAGTGCCCAGGGTCTTAATGAGCAGTTCTTC.

The chain joins TRBV27 to TRBJ2-3; TRBD2 matches at 7 bases. CDR1 is MNHEY and CDR2 is SMNVEV in the germline V gene (reference sequence). The CDR3 consists of 15 residues. Unmatched junction bases numbered 6, after V lost 1 base and J lost 5 bases. CDR3 residues: CASSLLAGEGDTQYF. The DNA of the CDR3 is TGTGCCAGCAGTTTATTGGCGGGGGAGGGAGATACGCAGTATTTT.